This T cell receptor beta chain came from a study of blood T cell repertoires in COVID-19. Study summary: Italy, Spain and the United States were the sources of the convalescent and acute COVID-19 samples. In each case, the material was cDNA or gDNA derived from T cells, B-cell-depleted T cells, or PBMCs.

Germline V CDR1 and CDR2: SGHRS, YFSETQ. The CDR3 loop spans 14 amino acids. V lost 3 bases to trimming and J lost 4 bases; unmatched junction nucleotides: 4. Measured with immunoSEQ multiplex PCR; TCRdb has only the in-frame clones, and not every one. The table lists 200,000 to 250,000 clones, less than 85% of them singletons, with around 2% in the top ten. The source of this sequence is a man in his 60s who had recovered from COVID-19. Sequenced: PBMCs or T cells enriched from blood (not recorded which). The chain has TRBV5-1 and TRBJ1-2, with 9 nucleotides matching TRBD1. This CDR3 is CASSSMTGGYGYTF. CDR3 DNA sequence: TGCGCCAGCAGCTCCATGACAGGGGGCTATGGCTACACCTTC.